The 28 T cell receptor beta chains below were found in one sample sequenced in a study of cytomegalovirus exposure and HLA in healthy donors. PCR amplification relied on 60 Vbeta primers (plus 13 Jbeta primers). Clones were read by immunoSEQ multiplex PCR, and TCRdb kept only the in-frame ones, dropping some. The sample holds 45,000 to 60,000 clones, over 70% seen once. The sequencing sample was made of PBMCs. The receptor source for this set is a man younger than 35 in good health and CMV-seronegative.

This clone was detected only once. The V and J genes are TRBV4-1 and TRBJ2-7, with D possibly matching TRBD1 (6 bases). The CDR3 loop spans 16 amino acids. Germline CDR1 MGHRA, CDR2 YSYEKL. V gave up 0 bases and J gave up 1 base, with 13 bases separating them. The CDR3 region has the DNA TGCGCCAGCAGCCAAGATTTCGACAGGCGATCCTACGAGCAGTACTTC. Protein product: CASSQDFDRRSYEQYF.

This chain connects TRBV6-5 to TRBJ1-1; TRBD1 matches 9 bases. The CDR3 has 14 residues. Per germline, CDR1 MNHEY and CDR2 SVGAGI. With V trimmed by 4 bases and J by 5 bases, 5 bases remained unmatched. The DNA for the CDR3 is TGTGCCAGCAGTTTATACAGGGGGCAAACTGAAGCTTTCTTT. Its protein is CASSLYRGQTEAFF.

The genes are TRBV12-5 and TRBJ1-1; a possible D gene is TRBD1 (5 bases). The CDR3 is 15 amino acids. V lost 5 bases to trimming and J lost 0 bases, with 13 bases between them. The germline V gene encodes CDR1 LGHNT and CDR2 FRNRAP. The CDR3 DNA follows: TGTGCTAGTGGTCCCCGGACGGGGGTGAACACTGAAGCTTTCTTT. Its protein product is CASGPRTGVNTEAFF.

The chain couples TRBV5-1 to TRBJ1-6; tentative D call: TRBD1 (6 bases). Germline CDR1 and CDR2: SGHRS and YFSETQ. V lost 4 bases, J lost 9 bases, and 17 bases lay in between. The CDR3 totals 15 residues. CDR3 nucleotide sequence: TGCGCCAGCAGCCCAACAGGGCAGGTGCGTTCACCCCTCCACTTT. This encodes CASSPTGQVRSPLHF.

CDR3 bases: TGTGCCAGCAGCTTCGAGGGAGCTGAAGCTTTCTTT. This codes for CASSFEGAEAFF. This rearrangement joins TRBV7-9 to TRBJ1-1, with D uncertain. The germline gives CDR1 SEHNR, CDR2 FQNEAQ (reference sequence). CDR3 length: 12 amino acids. The V end was cut by 3 bases, the J end by 6 bases, with 8 bases between. The variable domain in full, with the rest retrieved from reference TRBV7-9 and TRBJ1-1, is DTGVSQNPRHKITKRGQNVTFRCDPISEHNRLYWYRQTLGQGPEFLTYFQNEAQLEKSRLLSDRFSAERPKGSFSTLEIQRTEQGDSAMYLCASSFEGAEAFFGQGTRLTVV.

The chain couples TRBV7-2 to TRBJ1-2, with D perhaps TRBD1 (6 bases). This CDR3 has 14 residues. V shed 2 bases and J shed 6 bases, with 13 bases lying between them. The germline CDR1 and CDR2 sequences are SGHTA and FQGNSA. CDR3 coding DNA: TGTGCCAGCAGCTTACAAGGGGGTTGGGATGGCTACACCTTC. This gives the protein CASSLQGGWDGYTF.

This clone was seen more than once but under ten times. The rearrangement links TRBV4-1 to TRBJ2-6; 11 nucleotides agree with TRBD1. The CDR3 sequence is 18 residues long. V lost 0 bases and J lost 3; bases outside the gene matches: 4. Germline V gene lookup returns CDR1 MGHRA and CDR2 YSYEKL. The CDR3, as DNA: TGCGCCAGCAGCCAAGACCCGGGACAGGGGGTTGGGGCCAACGTCCTGACTTTC. Translated: CASSQDPGQGVGANVLTF.

The J gene is TRBJ2-6, the V gene TRBV29-1; 9 bases match TRBD1. This CDR3 comprises 16 residues. The V gene's germline CDR1 is SQVTM and CDR2 ANQGSEA. The V and J ends lost 4 bases and 4 bases, in that order; junction bases with no gene match: 8. Here the CDR3 DNA reads TGCAGCGTTGCGGGACAGGGCCTCGGGGGGGCCAACGTCCTGACTTTC. Its protein product is CSVAGQGLGGANVLTF.

This sequence joins TRBV29-1 and TRBJ2-5; no clear D. The CDR3 covers 10 residues. In germline, CDR1 is SQVTM, CDR2 ANQGSEA. Deletions cut 4 bases from V and 5 bases from J, with 5 bases between. The CDR3 protein is CSVGAETQYF. The DNA for the CDR3 is TGCAGCGTTGGCGCCGAGACCCAGTACTTC.

This clone was seen once. The V call is TRBV7-8, the J call TRBJ1-2; 9 positions match TRBD1. Germline assignment: CDR1 SGHVS and CDR2 FQNEAQ. The trim removed 0 bases at V and 6 bases at J, leaving 11 bases unmatched. CDR3 length: 17 amino acids. The CDR3 DNA reads TGTGCCAGCAGCTTAGCGTCCCTAGACAGGGGGAACGATGGCTACACCTTC. Residues: CASSLASLDRGNDGYTF.

This clone has a handful of counts. The V gene is TRBV4-1, the J gene TRBJ2-2; no reliable D call. The V and J ends lost 0 bases and 4 bases respectively, with 6 bases between them. CDR1 is MGHRA and CDR2 is YSYEKL in the germline V gene. CDR3 length equals 14 residues. CDR3 sequence: CASSQDLATGELFF. The CDR3 region has the DNA TGCGCCAGCAGCCAAGATCTGGCCACCGGGGAGCTGTTTTTT.

This clone was picked up a small number of times. This chain links TRBV6-1 with TRBJ1-1, with D possibly TRBD1 on 5 matching bases. This CDR3 has 13 residues. V dropped 7 bases and J dropped 2 bases, with 11 bases sitting between them. The germline V gene has CDR1 MNHNS and CDR2 SASEGT. Written as DNA, the CDR3 is TGTGCCAGCAAACAGACAGATAACACTGAAGCTTTCTTT. Translated, it gives CASKQTDNTEAFF.

The genes are TRBV7-3 and TRBJ1-1; D is unresolved. CDR1 is SGHTA and CDR2 is FQGTGA in the germline V gene. The CDR3 is made up of 13 amino acids. V lost 0 bases and J 5 bases, leaving 7 bases between the germline ends. CDR3 residues: CASSLTSVTEAFF. The CDR3, as DNA: TGTGCCAGCAGCTTAACGTCGGTTACTGAAGCTTTCTTT.

The gene calls are TRBV7-9 and TRBJ2-7; the match to TRBD2 covers 8 bases. With 4 bases clipped from V and 3 bases from J, the junction kept 5 bases outside the gene matches. Germline-derived CDR1 and CDR2 are SEHNR and FQNEAQ (reference sequence). The CDR3 is 14 amino acids. CDR3 amino acids: CASSSSGSRYEQYF. For the CDR3, the DNA is TGTGCCAGCAGCTCAAGCGGGAGCCGCTACGAGCAGTACTTC.

This clone was seen more than once but under ten times. The rearrangement links TRBV7-2 to TRBJ2-1; D might be TRBD2 (6 bases). The CDR3 covers 15 residues. Between the trimmed V and J ends, which lost 7 bases and 5 bases, there was a span of 18 bases. Looked up from germline, CDR1 is SGHTA and CDR2 is FQGNSA. CDR3 protein: CASTPPGESDNEQFF. The DNA of the CDR3 is TGTGCCAGCACCCCACCGGGGGAATCGGACAATGAGCAGTTCTTC.

The V call is TRBV7-9, the J call TRBJ2-1, with 9 nucleotides matching TRBD2. CDR1 SEHNR and CDR2 FQNEAQ come from the germline V gene (reference sequence). With V trimmed by 5 bases and J by 3 bases, 5 bases remained unmatched. This CDR3 comprises 15 residues. CDR3 amino acids: CASSPSGRNYNEQFF. In DNA, the CDR3 is TGTGCCAGCAGCCCAAGCGGGAGGAACTACAATGAGCAGTTCTTC.

This clone was detected only a few times. The J gene is TRBJ1-2, the V gene TRBV15, with a weak D call TRBD1 (5 bases). Trimming removed 0 bases from V and 6 bases from J, with 11 bases in between. Germline-derived CDR1 and CDR2 are LNHNV and YYDKDF (reference sequence). CDR3 length: 14 residues. The CDR3 DNA is TGTGCCACCAGCAGAGACAGGGCGTCGGATGGCTACACCTTC. It is translated as CATSRDRASDGYTF. Looking up the rest from reference TRBV15 and TRBJ1-2 gives the full variable domain: DAMVIQNPRYQVTQFGKPVTLSCSQTLNHNVMYWYQQKSSQAPKLLFHYYDKDFNNEADTPDNFQSRRPNTSFCFLDIRSPGLGDTAMYLCATSRDRASDGYTFGSGTRLTVV.

The chain recombines TRBV4-3 with TRBJ2-5, with TRBD2 matching over 9 bases. V lost 4 bases to trimming and J lost 2 bases; unmatched junction nucleotides: 11. The V gene's germline CDR1 is LGHNA and CDR2 YSLEER. CDR3 length equals 17 residues. CDR3 nucleotide sequence: TGCGCCAGCAGCCCCGCGGCTCCAGCGGGAGGACAAGAGACCCAGTACTTC. Translated: CASSPAAPAGGQETQYF.

The chain has TRBV6-6 and TRBJ1-5, with no clear D. The germline V gene has CDR1 MNHNY and CDR2 SVGAGI (reference sequence). The CDR3 consists of 15 residues. V was shortened by 4 bases and J by 6 bases, with 16 bases between the two germline ends. The chain's CDR3 is CASSSDAGGAQPQHF. The CDR3 DNA is TGTGCCAGCAGTTCCGACGCAGGAGGCGCTCAGCCCCAGCATTTT.

This chain links TRBV5-4 with TRBJ1-5; D gene uncertain. The CDR3 is made up of 12 amino acids. Trimming stripped 0 bases from V and 7 bases from J, with 5 bases between. Germline V gene lookup returns CDR1 SGHNT and CDR2 YYREEE (reference sequence). CDR3 sequence: CASSLDSQPQHF. The CDR3 DNA reads TGTGCCAGCAGCTTGGACAGCCAGCCCCAGCATTTT.

The chain joins TRBV10-3 to TRBJ1-1, with D perhaps TRBD1 (6 bases). The CDR3 runs to 13 residues. V lost 10 bases and J 2 bases, leaving 14 bases between the germline ends. Germline V gene data show CDR1 as ENHRY and CDR2 as SYGVKD. CDR3 bases: TGTGCCACTAGAACAGGGTCCAACACTGAAGCTTTCTTT. Translation gives CATRTGSNTEAFF.

This clone has a single count. J is TRBJ2-7 and V is TRBV7-6; 11 nucleotides match TRBD2. CDR3 length: 17 amino acids. V dropped 0 bases and J dropped 5; count of bases not matched to a gene: 9. The germline gives CDR1 SGHVS, CDR2 FNYEAQ. The CDR3 DNA reads as TGTGCCAGCAGCTTAGCGCATTTTAGCGGGAGGGTCCACGAGCAGTACTTC. Amino acid sequence: CASSLAHFSGRVHEQYF.

This chain links TRBV11-2 with TRBJ1-2; 12 bases fit TRBD1. The J segment lost 7 bases and the V segment lost 5 bases, leaving 14 bases of the junction unmatched. Germline V gene sequence: CDR1 SGHAT, CDR2 FQNNGV. This CDR3 region has 17 residues. CDR3 coding DNA: TGTGCCAGCAGCCCAAGCCCCGGGACAGGGGGCGCGGTTGGCTACACCTTC. This codes for CASSPSPGTGGAVGYTF.

The V gene is TRBV27, the J gene TRBJ1-1; TRBD1 is a possible D gene (5 bases). V gave up 0 bases and J gave up 8 bases, with 7 bases separating them. Looked up from germline, CDR1 is MNHEY and CDR2 is SMNVEV (reference sequence). The length of the CDR3 is 12 residues. CDR3 DNA sequence: TGTGCCAGCAGTTTATCCGCAGGGGAAGCTTTCTTT. This encodes CASSLSAGEAFF.

The J gene is TRBJ1-1, the V gene TRBV4-3, with D tentatively TRBD1 (5 bases). The CDR3 extends over 13 amino acids. V lost 3 bases and J 3 bases, leaving 8 bases between the germline ends. CDR1 is LGHNA and CDR2 is YSLEER in the germline V gene. The chain's CDR3 is CASSHDSYTEAFF. In DNA, the CDR3 is TGCGCCAGCAGCCACGACAGCTACACTGAAGCTTTCTTT.

V gene TRBV28 combines with J gene TRBJ2-1; TRBD2 aligns across 8 bases. The germline gives CDR1 MDHEN, CDR2 SYDVKM. Trimming removed 6 bases from V and 8 bases from J; junction bases left unmatched: 9. This CDR3 is 14 amino acids long. DNA of the CDR3: TGTGCCAGCAGGCCGAGCGGGAGTGGGTATGAGCAGTTCTTC. It encodes CASRPSGSGYEQFF.

The chain is built from TRBV28 and TRBJ2-1; D gene unclear. The CDR3 is 16 amino acids. V dropped 5 bases and J dropped 5 bases, with 19 bases sitting between them. The germline V gene has CDR1 MDHEN and CDR2 SYDVKM. In nucleotides, the CDR3 is TGTGCCAGCAGTCCTAGTGACTGGGTGAGGCACAATGAGCAGTTCTTC. Its protein product is CASSPSDWVRHNEQFF.

The rearrangement links TRBV7-6 to TRBJ2-7; D is uncertain. The CDR3 spans 11 residues. Trimming took off 6 bases at V and 6 bases at J, with 9 bases between the two ends. Germline loops: CDR1 SGHVS, CDR2 FNYEAQ. The CDR3 loop reads CASSYRGEQYF. In DNA form, the CDR3 reads TGTGCCAGCAGTTATAGAGGCGAGCAGTACTTC.